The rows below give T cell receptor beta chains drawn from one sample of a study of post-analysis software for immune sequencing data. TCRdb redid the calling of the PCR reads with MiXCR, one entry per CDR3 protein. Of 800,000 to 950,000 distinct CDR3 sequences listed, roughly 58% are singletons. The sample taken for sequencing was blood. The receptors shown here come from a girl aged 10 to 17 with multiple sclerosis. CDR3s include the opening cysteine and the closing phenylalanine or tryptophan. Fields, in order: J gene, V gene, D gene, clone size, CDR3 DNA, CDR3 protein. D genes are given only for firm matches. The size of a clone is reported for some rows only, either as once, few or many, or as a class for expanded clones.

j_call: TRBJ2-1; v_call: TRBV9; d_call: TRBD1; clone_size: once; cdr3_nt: TGTGCCAGCAGCGTACAACTCCCGGGACAGGGGGCAATTAGCTTCTACAACGAGCAGTTCTTC; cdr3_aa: CASSVQLPGQGAISFYNEQFF
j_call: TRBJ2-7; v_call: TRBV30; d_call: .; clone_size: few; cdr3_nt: TGTGCCTGGAGATCCCTAAATGCTGACTACGAGCAGTACTTC; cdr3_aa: CAWRSLNADYEQYF
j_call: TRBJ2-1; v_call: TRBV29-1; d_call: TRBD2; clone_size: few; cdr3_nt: TGCAGCGTTGCCGGACTAGCGGGGACTTTCTCATACAATGAGCAGTTCTTC; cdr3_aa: CSVAGLAGTFSYNEQFF
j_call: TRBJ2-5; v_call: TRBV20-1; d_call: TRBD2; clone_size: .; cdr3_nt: TGCAGTGCTCCAACAATAGCGGGGGGGCCTTGGCAAGAGACCCAGTACTTC; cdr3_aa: CSAPTIAGGPWQETQYF
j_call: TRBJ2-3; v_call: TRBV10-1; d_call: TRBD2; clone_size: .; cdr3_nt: TGCGCCAGCAGTGCGATTAGCGGGAGACCAGATACGCAGTATTTT; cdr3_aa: CASSAISGRPDTQYF
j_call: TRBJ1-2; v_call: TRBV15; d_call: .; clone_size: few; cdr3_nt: TGTGCCACCAGCAGAGATCTTAATAGTGGCTACACCTTC; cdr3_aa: CATSRDLNSGYTF
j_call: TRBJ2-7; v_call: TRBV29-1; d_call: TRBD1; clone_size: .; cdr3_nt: TGCAGCGTTGGCTCAGGGACAGGTGGACCCTACGAGCAGTACTTC; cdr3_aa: CSVGSGTGGPYEQYF
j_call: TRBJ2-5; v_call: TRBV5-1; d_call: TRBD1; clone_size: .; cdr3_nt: TGCGCCAGCAGCAACAGACAGGGTCATCTGGAGACCCAGTACTTC; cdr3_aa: CASSNRQGHLETQYF
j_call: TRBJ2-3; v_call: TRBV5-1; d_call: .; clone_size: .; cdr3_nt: TGCGCCAGCAGCCCCGTACCGGGACAAAGATTGACAGATACGCAGTATTTT; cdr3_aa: CASSPVPGQRLTDTQYF
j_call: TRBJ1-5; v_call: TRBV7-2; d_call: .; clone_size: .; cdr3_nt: TGTGCCAGCAGCTCGCTTGATCTCAGGAATCAGCCCCAGCATTTT; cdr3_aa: CASSSLDLRNQPQHF
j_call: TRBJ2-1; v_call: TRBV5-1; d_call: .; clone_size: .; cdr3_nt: TGCGCCAGCAGCTTGGTCCCAGGGGTCTCCTACAATGAGCAGTTCTTC; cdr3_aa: CASSLVPGVSYNEQFF
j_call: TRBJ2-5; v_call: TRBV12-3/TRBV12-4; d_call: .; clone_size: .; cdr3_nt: TGTGCCAGCAGTGGAGCGGCAGAGACCCAGTACTTC; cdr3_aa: CASSGAAETQYF
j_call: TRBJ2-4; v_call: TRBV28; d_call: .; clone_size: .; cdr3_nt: TGTGCCAGCACGGACACTCAAGCCAAAAACATTCAGTACTTC; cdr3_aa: CASTDTQAKNIQYF
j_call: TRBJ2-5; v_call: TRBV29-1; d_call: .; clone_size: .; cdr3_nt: TGCAGCGTTGGGTTCCGGCTTCAAGAGACCCAGTACTTC; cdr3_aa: CSVGFRLQETQYF
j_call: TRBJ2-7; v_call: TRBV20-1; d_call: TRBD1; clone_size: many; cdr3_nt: TGCAGTGCGCCGGGACAGGGTATCTACGAGCAGTACTTC; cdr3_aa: CSAPGQGIYEQYF
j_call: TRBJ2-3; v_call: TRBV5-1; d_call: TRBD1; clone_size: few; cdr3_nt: TGCGCCAGCAGATCGACAGGGGAAAGCACAGATACGCAGTATTTT; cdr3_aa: CASRSTGESTDTQYF
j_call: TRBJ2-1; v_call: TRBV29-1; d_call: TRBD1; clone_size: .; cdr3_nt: TGCAGCGTTGTAGGGACAGGGGGTTGGAATGAGCAGTTCTTC; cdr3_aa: CSVVGTGGWNEQFF
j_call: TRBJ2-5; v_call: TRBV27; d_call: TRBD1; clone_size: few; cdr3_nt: TGTGCCAGCAGCAGGGACAGGGGAGGGAAAGAGACCCAGTACTTC; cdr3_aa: CASSRDRGGKETQYF
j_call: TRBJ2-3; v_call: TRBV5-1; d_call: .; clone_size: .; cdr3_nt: TGCGCCAGCAGCTTGGCTATAGTCACAGATACGCAGTATTTT; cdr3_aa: CASSLAIVTDTQYF
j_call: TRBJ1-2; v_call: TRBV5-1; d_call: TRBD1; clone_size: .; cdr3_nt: TGCGCCAGCAGCCCCGGGGGACAGTCGGAAGGCTACACCTTC; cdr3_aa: CASSPGGQSEGYTF
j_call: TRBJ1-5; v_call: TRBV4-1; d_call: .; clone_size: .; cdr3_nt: TGCGCCAGCAGCGGTTTGGACGGACGTAGCAATCAGCCCCAGCATTTT; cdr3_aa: CASSGLDGRSNQPQHF
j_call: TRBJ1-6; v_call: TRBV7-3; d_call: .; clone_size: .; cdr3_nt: TGTGCCAGCAGCTTAGAAGCGAATAGGCTTTCACCCCTCCACTTT; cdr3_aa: CASSLEANRLSPLHF
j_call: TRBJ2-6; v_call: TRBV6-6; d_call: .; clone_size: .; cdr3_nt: TGTGCCAGCAGTTACCGGCGGGGAGCTGGGGCCAACGTCCTGACTTTC; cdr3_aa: CASSYRRGAGANVLTF
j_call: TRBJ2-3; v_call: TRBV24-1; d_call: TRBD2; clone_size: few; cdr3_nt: TGTGCCACCAGCACTAGCGGGAGGACAGATACGCAGTATTTT; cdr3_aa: CATSTSGRTDTQYF
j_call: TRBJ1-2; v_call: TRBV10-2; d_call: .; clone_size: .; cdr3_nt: TGCGCCAGCAGTGTCAGCCAGGGGTATGGCTACACCTTC; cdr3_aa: CASSVSQGYGYTF
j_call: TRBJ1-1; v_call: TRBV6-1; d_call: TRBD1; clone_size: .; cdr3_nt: TGTGCCAGCAGACTAACTACTACAGGGACAGAGGACACTGAAGCTTTCTTT; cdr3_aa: CASRLTTTGTEDTEAFF
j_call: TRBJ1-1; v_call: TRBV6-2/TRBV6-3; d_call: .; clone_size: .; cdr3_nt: TGTGCCAGCAGAGATACAGGGATTGCCACTGAAGCTTTCTTT; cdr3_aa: CASRDTGIATEAFF
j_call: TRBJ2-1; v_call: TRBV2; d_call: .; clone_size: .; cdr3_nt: TGTGCCAGCAGTGATGAGTCCTGGGGCAATGAGCAGTTCTTC; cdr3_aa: CASSDESWGNEQFF
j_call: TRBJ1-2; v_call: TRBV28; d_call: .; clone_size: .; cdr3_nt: TGTGCCAGCAGTTCCCCCGCAGACTATGGCTACACCTTC; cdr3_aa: CASSSPADYGYTF
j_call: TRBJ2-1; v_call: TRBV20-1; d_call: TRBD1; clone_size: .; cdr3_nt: TGCAGTGCTAGAGAGGCGACAGGGCCCTACAATGAGCAGTTCTTC; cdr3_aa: CSAREATGPYNEQFF
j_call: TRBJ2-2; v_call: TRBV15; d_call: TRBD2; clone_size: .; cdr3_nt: TGTGCCACCAGCATACGACTAGCTCAAAACACCGGGGAGCTGTTTTTT; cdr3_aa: CATSIRLAQNTGELFF
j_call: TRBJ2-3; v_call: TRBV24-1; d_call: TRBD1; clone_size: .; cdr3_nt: TGTGCCACCAGTGATACTACAGGGGGCAATGGAGATACGCAGTATTTT; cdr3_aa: CATSDTTGGNGDTQYF
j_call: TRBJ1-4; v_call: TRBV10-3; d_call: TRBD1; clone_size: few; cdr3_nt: TGTGCCATCAGCGCTACAGGGGGAGCTAATGAAAAACTGTTTTTT; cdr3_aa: CAISATGGANEKLFF
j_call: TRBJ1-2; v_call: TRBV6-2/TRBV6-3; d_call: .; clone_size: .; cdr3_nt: TGTGCCAGCAGTTACTCGATGCTCGCCGAGGGCTACACCTTC; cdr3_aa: CASSYSMLAEGYTF
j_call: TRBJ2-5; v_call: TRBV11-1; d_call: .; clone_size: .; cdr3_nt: TGTGCCAGCAGCTCTATTCAAGAGACCCAGTACTTC; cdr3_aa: CASSSIQETQYF
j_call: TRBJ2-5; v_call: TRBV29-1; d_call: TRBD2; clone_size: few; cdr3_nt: TGCAGCGCCCAGGGAGGGCGTTACCAAGAGACCCAGTACTTC; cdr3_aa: CSAQGGRYQETQYF
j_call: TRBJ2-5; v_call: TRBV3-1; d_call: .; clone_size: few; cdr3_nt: TGTGCCAGCAGCCAAGGGCGTTGGAGGGGGAAAGGAGAGACCCAGTACTTC; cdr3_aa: CASSQGRWRGKGETQYF
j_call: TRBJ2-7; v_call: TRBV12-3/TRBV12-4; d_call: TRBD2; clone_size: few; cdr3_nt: TGTGCCAGCAGTTTAGGGACTAGTCACGAGCAGTACTTC; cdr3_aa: CASSLGTSHEQYF
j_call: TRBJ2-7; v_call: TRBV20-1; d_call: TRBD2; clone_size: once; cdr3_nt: TGCAGTGCTGTGCTAGCGGGGGGAATCTACGAGCAGTACTTC; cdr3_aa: CSAVLAGGIYEQYF
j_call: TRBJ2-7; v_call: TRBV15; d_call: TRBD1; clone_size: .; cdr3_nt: TGTGCCACCAGCAGAGGCTCCCTGGGACAGGTCTACGAGCAGTACTTC; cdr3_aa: CATSRGSLGQVYEQYF
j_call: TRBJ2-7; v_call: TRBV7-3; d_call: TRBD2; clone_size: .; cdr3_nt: TGTGCCAGCAGCTTAACGACTAGCGGGGGTGCCTACGAGCAGTACTTC; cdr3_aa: CASSLTTSGGAYEQYF
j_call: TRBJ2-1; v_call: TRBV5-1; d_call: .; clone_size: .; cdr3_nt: TGCGCCAGCAGCTTGGATCGACTAGGATCCTACAATGAGCAGTTCTTC; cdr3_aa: CASSLDRLGSYNEQFF
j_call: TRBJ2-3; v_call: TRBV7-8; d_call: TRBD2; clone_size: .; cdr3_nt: TGTGCCAGCAGCTTAGCGGGACTAGCGGGAGGGATAGATACGCAGTATTTT; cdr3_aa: CASSLAGLAGGIDTQYF
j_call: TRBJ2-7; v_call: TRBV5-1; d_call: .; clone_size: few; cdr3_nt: TGCGCCAGCAGCTTGGGGTCAGGGTGGGAGCAGTACTTC; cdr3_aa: CASSLGSGWEQYF
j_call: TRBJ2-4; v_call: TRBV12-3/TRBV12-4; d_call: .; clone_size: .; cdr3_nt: TGTGCCAGCAGCTTGGACCTGGGGCTAGCCAAAAACATTCAGTACTTC; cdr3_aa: CASSLDLGLAKNIQYF
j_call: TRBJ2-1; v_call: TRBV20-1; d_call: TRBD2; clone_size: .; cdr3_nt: TGCAGTGCTAGACCCCCTAGCGGGGTACAGTTCTTC; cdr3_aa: CSARPPSGVQFF